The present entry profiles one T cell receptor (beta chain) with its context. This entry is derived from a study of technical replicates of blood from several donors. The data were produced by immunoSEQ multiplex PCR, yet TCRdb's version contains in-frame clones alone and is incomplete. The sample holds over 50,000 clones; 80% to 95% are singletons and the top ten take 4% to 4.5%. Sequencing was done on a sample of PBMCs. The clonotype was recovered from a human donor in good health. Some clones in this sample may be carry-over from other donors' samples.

The CDR3 sequence: CSVESRRGGTEAFF. In DNA form, the CDR3 reads TGCAGCGTTGAATCGAGACGGGGTGGCACTGAAGCTTTCTTT. The J gene is TRBJ1-1, the V gene TRBV29-1; no firm D call. Germline-derived CDR1 and CDR2 are SQVTM and ANQGSEA. The CDR3 runs 14 residues. Trimming pared 2 bases from V and 4 bases from J, leaving 14 bases between.